This T cell receptor beta chain was retrieved from a study of cytomegalovirus exposure and HLA in healthy donors. Trimming removed 3 bases at V and 8 bases at J, with 7 bases between. The length of the CDR3 is 12 residues. Germline V lookup: CDR1 SGHVS, CDR2 FQNEAQ. The PCR had 60 Vbeta and 13 Jbeta primers. This table comes from immunoSEQ multiplex PCR, and its TCRdb copy is limited to in-frame clones, with some not included. The sample includes over 150,000 clones, around four fifths of them seen just once. Sequenced sample: PBMCs. The genes are TRBV7-8 and TRBJ1-4; D remains unclear. This TCR was recovered from a woman between 45 and 65 years old in good health and CMV-seropositive. As DNA, the CDR3 is TGTGCCAGCAGCTTGCTACCAGAAAAACTGTTTTTT. It specifies CASSLLPEKLFF.